This T cell receptor (beta chain) was identified during a study of cytomegalovirus exposure and HLA in healthy donors. Study at large: Earlier findings included 100 million to 130 million unique TCR beta sequences obtained from approximately 170 million T cells. General study findings and limits: The classifier reportedly diagnosed cytomegalovirus status with high specificity and sensitivity. The study listed about 150 cytomegalovirus-associated TCR beta chains.

It was with 60 Vbeta and 13 Jbeta primers that the PCR ran. The data were produced by immunoSEQ multiplex PCR, yet TCRdb's version contains in-frame clones alone and is incomplete. The sample shows some 160,000 clones, around 77% of them seen only once. For this clone: Antigen specificity is unknown.

Donors were ostensibly healthy at sampling, although undocumented immune exposures were probable. This TCR was recovered from a man in his sixties in good health and CMV-seronegative. Sequences were obtained from PBMCs.

CDR3 nucleotide sequence: TGTGCCAGCAGCTTAGAGGCCGCCAGGGAGCAGTACTTC. Protein: CASSLEAAREQYF. J is TRBJ2-7 and V is TRBV7-8, with D unresolved. The germline V and J ends were trimmed by 1 base and 7 bases, with 11 bases remaining between them. The CDR3 is 13 amino acids. Per germline, CDR1 SGHVS and CDR2 FQNEAQ.